This is a list of T cell receptor beta chains from one sample in a study of radiation and T cells in renal cell carcinoma. TCRdb's copy holds only in-frame clones and misses some; the assay was immunoSEQ multiplex PCR. The sample has about 78,000 clones; 89% are singletons. This specimen consisted of blood, obtained from a patient whose treatment included radiotherapy and nephrectomy. These receptors were obtained from a woman in her 70s with renal cell carcinoma. Each CDR3 is given with its conserved first and last residue. A D gene is named only where the DNA matches it firmly. Only some rows state a clone size, as once, few, many or a class for expanded clones.

v_call	d_call	clone_size	j_call	cdr3_aa	cdr3_nt
TRBV5-6	TRBD1	.	TRBJ1-2	CASSFGTGENYGYTF	TGTGCCAGCAGCTTCGGGACAGGGGAGAACTATGGCTACACCTTC
TRBV5-4	.	.	TRBJ2-3	CASSSPLRDTQYF	TGTGCCAGCAGCTCCCCACTTAGAGATACGCAGTATTTT
TRBV7-2	.	.	TRBJ1-5	CASRPGPGGNQPQHF	TGTGCCAGCAGGCCGGGTCCGGGGGGCAATCAGCCCCAGCATTTT
TRBV7-7	TRBD2	.	TRBJ2-5	CASSRGLAGEQETQYF	TGTGCTAGCAGCCGGGGACTAGCGGGGGAACAAGAGACCCAGTACTTC
TRBV6-5	.	.	TRBJ1-5	CASSYVQGAGQPQHF	TGTGCCAGCAGTTATGTACAGGGTGCGGGTCAGCCCCAGCATTTT
TRBV9	.	.	TRBJ1-1	CASSDRQDLNTEAFF	TGTGCCAGCAGCGACCGACAGGATTTGAACACTGAAGCTTTCTTT
TRBV5-1	TRBD1	.	TRBJ1-1	CASSYDRGNTEAFF	TGCGCCAGCAGCTACGACAGGGGGAACACTGAAGCTTTCTTT
TRBV4-3	.	.	TRBJ2-3	CASSRSGMHTDTQYF	TGCGCCAGCAGCCGGTCCGGGATGCACACAGATACGCAGTATTTT
TRBV28	.	.	TRBJ2-7	CASRIDYEQYF	TGTGCCAGCAGGATAGACTACGAGCAGTACTTC
TRBV14	TRBD2	.	TRBJ2-1	CASSLTSGGANEQFF	TGTGCCAGCAGCCTGACTAGCGGGGGGGCCAATGAGCAGTTCTTC
TRBV6-1	.	.	TRBJ1-2	CASSENPLAGYTF	TGTGCCAGCAGTGAGAACCCCCTAGCGGGCTACACCTTC
TRBV5-4	TRBD2	.	TRBJ2-5	CASSNPGSGVRETQYF	TGTGCCAGCAGCAACCCGGGGAGCGGGGTTCGAGAGACCCAGTACTTC
TRBV6-6	.	once	TRBJ2-7	CASSYSRGLSSYEQYF	TGTGCCAGCAGTTACTCCCGCGGGCTGAGCTCCTACGAGCAGTACTTC
TRBV5-4	TRBD1	.	TRBJ1-6	CASSSPGQGYNSPLHF	TGTGCCAGCAGCTCACCGGGACAGGGTTATAATTCACCCCTCCACTTT
TRBV9	TRBD2	.	TRBJ2-3	CASSAHLAGGTDTQYF	TGTGCCAGCAGCGCGCATCTAGCGGGGGGCACAGATACGCAGTATTTT
TRBV6-6	TRBD2	.	TRBJ2-7	CASRDTGLANEQYF	TGTGCCAGCCGCGACACGGGACTAGCGAACGAGCAGTACTTC
TRBV7-3	.	.	TRBJ1-2	CASSFWPGDVSGYTF	TGTGCCAGCAGCTTTTGGCCCGGGGACGTTAGTGGCTACACCTTC
TRBV7-8	.	few	TRBJ1-1	CASSQQPNTEAFF	TGTGCCAGCAGCCAACAGCCTAACACTGAAGCTTTCTTT
TRBV19	.	.	TRBJ1-1	CASSNNRNTEAFF	TGTGCCAGTAGTAACAACAGGAACACTGAAGCTTTCTTT
TRBV6-6	.	once	TRBJ1-2	CASSNTRGEGYTF	TGTGCCAGCAGTAACACCAGGGGTGAGGGCTACACCTTC
TRBV6-5	.	once	TRBJ2-1	CASSSLANSYNEQFF	TGTGCCAGCAGTTCTCTAGCGAACTCCTACAATGAGCAGTTCTTC
TRBV19	.	.	TRBJ2-3	CASSIPTSTDTQYF	TGTGCCAGTAGTATCCCTACTAGCACCGATACGCAGTATTTT
TRBV5-4	TRBD1	.	TRBJ1-2	CASSLGQGASNYGYTF	TGTGCCAGCAGCTTGGGACAGGGGGCGTCGAACTATGGCTACACCTTC
TRBV9	.	.	TRBJ2-2	CASSVLEGDTGELFF	TGTGCCAGCAGCGTCCTGGAGGGCGACACCGGGGAGCTGTTTTTT
TRBV5-1	.	few	TRBJ1-1	CASSPQSSDTEAFF	TGCGCCAGCAGCCCCCAAAGTTCAGACACTGAAGCTTTCTTT
TRBV2	.	once	TRBJ1-2	CASSPFTGGYGYTF	TGTGCCAGCAGTCCTTTCACAGGCGGCTATGGCTACACCTTC
TRBV27	TRBD2	.	TRBJ2-7	CASSSRGDPQNEQYF	TGTGCCAGCAGTTCGCGGGGGGATCCCCAAAACGAGCAGTACTTC
TRBV11-3	.	.	TRBJ2-3	CASSLGGPTDTQYF	TGTGCCAGCAGCTTAGGAGGTCCCACAGATACGCAGTATTTT
TRBV10-3	TRBD1	.	TRBJ2-7	CAIRPTGANEQYF	TGTGCCATCAGACCTACAGGGGCCAACGAGCAGTACTTC
TRBV19	.	.	TRBJ2-7	CASSPSPGRSSYEQYF	TGTGCCAGTAGCCCCTCCCCGGGCAGGTCATCCTACGAGCAGTACTTC
TRBV2	.	.	TRBJ2-1	CASRRQVQSYNEQFF	TGTGCCAGCAGGAGACAGGTCCAATCCTACAATGAGCAGTTCTTC
TRBV14	.	.	TRBJ2-7	CASSLDTGQGYEQYF	TGTGCCAGCAGCCTTGATACTGGGCAGGGCTACGAGCAGTACTTC
TRBV7-8	TRBD1	.	TRBJ1-2	CASSITRTGARYTF	TGTGCCAGCAGCATCACCAGGACAGGGGCTCGCTACACCTTC
TRBV5-4	.	.	TRBJ2-5	CASSSPQETQYF	TGTGCCAGCAGCTCACCCCAGGAGACCCAGTACTTC
TRBV5-4	.	.	TRBJ2-7	CASSLGGSGSYEQYF	TGTGCCAGCAGCTTGGGCGGGTCCGGCTCCTACGAGCAGTACTTC
TRBV30	.	.	TRBJ2-7	CAWKIRGAGEQYF	TGTGCCTGGAAGATCCGGGGAGCGGGCGAGCAGTACTTC
TRBV7-9	.	once	TRBJ1-2	CASSLKEGVYGYTF	TGTGCCAGCAGCTTAAAGGAGGGGGTCTATGGCTACACCTTC
TRBV27	.	.	TRBJ1-6	CASGFRQSPLHF	TGTGCCAGCGGCTTCCGACAGTCACCCCTCCACTTT
TRBV6-5	TRBD1	.	TRBJ1-1	CASSTTGGVNTEAFF	TGTGCCAGCAGTACGACAGGGGGCGTGAACACTGAAGCTTTCTTT
TRBV7-2	.	.	TRBJ2-7	CASSLAQFEQYF	TGTGCCAGCAGCTTAGCGCAATTCGAGCAGTACTTC